The subject of this entry is one T cell receptor beta chain. Antigen specificity is unknown. This entry belongs to a study of lymphopenia after photon versus proton radiotherapy. Germline lookup yields CDR1 SGHNT and CDR2 YYREEE (reference sequence). CDR3 size: 13 residues. The V end lost 0 bases, the J end lost 4 bases, and 5 bases lay between the germline ends. Using immunoSEQ multiplex PCR, the repertoire was profiled, and TCRdb retains in-frame clones only, with some absent. The sample lists about 7,300 clones, 93% seen once, with under 2% in the top ten. Regarding the study as a whole: Survival link was tested only in deceased patients; proton benefit remains a possibility. Post-nadir diversity loss with photons came from oligoclonal expansion, particularly CD8+ Temra cells. Relative stability marked proton patients; photon patients lost diversity and naive cells.

V and J are TRBV5-4 and TRBJ2-4; D uncertain. This receptor was identified in a woman between 50 and 59 years old with cholangiocarcinoma. The sample consisted of peripheral blood, taken from a patient treated with photon-based radiotherapy. The DNA of the CDR3 is TGTGCCAGCAGCTTGGGTCAGAAAAACATTCAGTACTTC. It translates to CASSLGQKNIQYF.